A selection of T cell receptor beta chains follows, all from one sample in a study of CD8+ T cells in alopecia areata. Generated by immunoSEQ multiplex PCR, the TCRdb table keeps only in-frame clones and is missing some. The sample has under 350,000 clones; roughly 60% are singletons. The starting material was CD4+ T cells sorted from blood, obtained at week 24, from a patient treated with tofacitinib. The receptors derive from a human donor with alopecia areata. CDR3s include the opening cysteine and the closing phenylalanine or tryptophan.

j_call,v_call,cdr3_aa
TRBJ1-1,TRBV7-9,CASSFGRGAFF
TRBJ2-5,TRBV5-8,CASSGGQRASETQYF
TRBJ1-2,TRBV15,CATTPSAELNYGYTF
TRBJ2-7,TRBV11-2,CASSLEGSSGYEQYF
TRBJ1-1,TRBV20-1,CSARGPREAFF
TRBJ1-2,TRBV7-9,CASSLALPSYGYTF
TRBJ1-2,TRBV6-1,CASSAQSGQGAGGYTF
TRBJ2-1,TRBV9,CASSPKTGQGSYNEQFF
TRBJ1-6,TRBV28,CASRERTDSPLHF
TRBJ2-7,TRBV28,CASSLWRLAGGGRWYEQYF
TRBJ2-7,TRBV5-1,CASSFEGHEQYF
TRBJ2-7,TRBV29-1,CSFAERGGYEQYF
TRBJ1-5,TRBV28,CANLMGGNQPQHF
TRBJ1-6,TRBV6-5,CASRRNNSPLHF
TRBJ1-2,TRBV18,CASSTAQNNYGYTF